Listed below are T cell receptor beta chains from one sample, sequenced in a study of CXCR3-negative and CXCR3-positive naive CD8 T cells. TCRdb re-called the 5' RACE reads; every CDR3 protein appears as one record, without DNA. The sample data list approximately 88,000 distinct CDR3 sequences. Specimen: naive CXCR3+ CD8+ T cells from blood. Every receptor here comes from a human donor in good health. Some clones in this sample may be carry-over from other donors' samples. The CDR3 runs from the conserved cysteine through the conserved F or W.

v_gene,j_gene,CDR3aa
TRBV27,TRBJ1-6,CASRAGTENSPLHF
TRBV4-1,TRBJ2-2,CASSQVDLSTGELFF
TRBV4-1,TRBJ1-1,CASSLSTGNTEAFF
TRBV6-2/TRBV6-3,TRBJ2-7,CASSYGGEQYF
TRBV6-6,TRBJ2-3,CASSYRSTDTQYF
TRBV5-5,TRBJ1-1,CASSAWTGLGTEAFF
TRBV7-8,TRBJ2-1,CASSGLRGQGATDEQFF
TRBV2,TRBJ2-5,CASSLAGTGQETQYF
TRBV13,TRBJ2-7,CASSSGPQGPKQYF
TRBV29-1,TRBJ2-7,CSASPSGRANEQYF
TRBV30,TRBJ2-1,CAWSGAGGPYNEQFF
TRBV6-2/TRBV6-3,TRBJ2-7,CASSYRDYDEQYF
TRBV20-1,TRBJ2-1,CSARYREVHEQFF
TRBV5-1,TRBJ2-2,CASSSGANTGELFF
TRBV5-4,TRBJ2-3,CASSSPTGEVADTQYF
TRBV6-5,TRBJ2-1,CASTKKGGIVAEQFF
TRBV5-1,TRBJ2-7,CASSYRGQGNHEQYF
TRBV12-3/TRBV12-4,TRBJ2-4,CASSFAGGLDIQYF
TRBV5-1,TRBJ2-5,CASSLLQGRQETQYF
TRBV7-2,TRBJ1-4,CASSLTLDATNEKLFF
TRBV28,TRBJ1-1,CASDRDGTEAFF
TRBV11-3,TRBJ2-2,CASSSGLRPGELFF
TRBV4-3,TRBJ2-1,CASSQVEDRGNEQFF
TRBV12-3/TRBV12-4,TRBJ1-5,CASSLGGFPRPPQHF
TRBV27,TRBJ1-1,CASHQFGENTEAFF
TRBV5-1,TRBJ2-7,CASSLGGGTYEQYF
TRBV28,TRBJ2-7,CASSFFSGTSGSWDEQYF